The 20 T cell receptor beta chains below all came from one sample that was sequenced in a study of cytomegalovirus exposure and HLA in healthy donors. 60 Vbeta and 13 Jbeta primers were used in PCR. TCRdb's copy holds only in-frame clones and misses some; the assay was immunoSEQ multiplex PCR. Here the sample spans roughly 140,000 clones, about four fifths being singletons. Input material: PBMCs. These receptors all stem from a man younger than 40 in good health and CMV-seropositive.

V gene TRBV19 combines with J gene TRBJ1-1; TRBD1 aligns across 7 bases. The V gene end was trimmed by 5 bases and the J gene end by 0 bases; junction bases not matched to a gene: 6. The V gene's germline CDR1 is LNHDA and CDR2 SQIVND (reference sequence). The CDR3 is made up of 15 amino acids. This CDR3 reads CASSLLTGMNTEAFF. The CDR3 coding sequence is TGTGCCAGTAGTCTTCTGACAGGGATGAACACTGAAGCTTTCTTT.

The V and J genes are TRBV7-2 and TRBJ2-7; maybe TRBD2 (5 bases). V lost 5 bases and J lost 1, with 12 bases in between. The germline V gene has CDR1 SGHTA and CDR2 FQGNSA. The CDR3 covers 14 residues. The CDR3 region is CASSPHRESYEQYF. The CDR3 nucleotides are TGTGCCAGCAGCCCCCACCGGGAATCCTACGAGCAGTACTTC.

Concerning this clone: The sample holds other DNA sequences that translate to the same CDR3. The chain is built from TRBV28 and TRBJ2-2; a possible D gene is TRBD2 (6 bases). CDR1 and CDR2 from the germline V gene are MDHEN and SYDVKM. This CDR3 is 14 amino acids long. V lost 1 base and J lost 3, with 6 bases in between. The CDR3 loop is CASSLSGDTGELFF. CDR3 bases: TGTGCCAGCAGTTTATCGGGGGACACCGGGGAGCTGTTTTTT.

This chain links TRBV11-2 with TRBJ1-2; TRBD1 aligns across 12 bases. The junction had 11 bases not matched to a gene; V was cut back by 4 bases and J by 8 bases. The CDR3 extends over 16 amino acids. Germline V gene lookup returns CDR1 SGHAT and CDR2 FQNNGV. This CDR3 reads CASSSGTGGSSGGYTF. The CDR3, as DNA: TGTGCCAGCAGCTCCGGGACAGGGGGCTCGTCGGGGGGCTACACCTTC.

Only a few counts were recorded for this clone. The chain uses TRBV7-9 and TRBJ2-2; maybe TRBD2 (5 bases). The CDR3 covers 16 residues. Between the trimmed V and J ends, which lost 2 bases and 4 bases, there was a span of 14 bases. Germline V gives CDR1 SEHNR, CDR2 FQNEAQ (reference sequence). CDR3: CASSLMRVAGTGELFF. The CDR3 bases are TGTGCCAGCAGCTTAATGAGGGTCGCGGGCACCGGGGAGCTGTTTTTT.

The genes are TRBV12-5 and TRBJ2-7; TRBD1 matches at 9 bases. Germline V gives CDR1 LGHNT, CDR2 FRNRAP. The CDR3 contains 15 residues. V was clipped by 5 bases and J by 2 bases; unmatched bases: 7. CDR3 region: CASGGTGLGAYEQYF. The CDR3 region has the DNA TGTGCTAGTGGTGGGACAGGGTTGGGGGCCTACGAGCAGTACTTC.

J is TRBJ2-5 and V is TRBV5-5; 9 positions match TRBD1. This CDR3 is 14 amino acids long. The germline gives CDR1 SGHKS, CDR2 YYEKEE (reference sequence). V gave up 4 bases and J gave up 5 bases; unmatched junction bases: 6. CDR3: CASSIGQGRETQYF. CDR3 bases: TGTGCCAGCAGCATAGGACAGGGGCGGGAGACCCAGTACTTC.

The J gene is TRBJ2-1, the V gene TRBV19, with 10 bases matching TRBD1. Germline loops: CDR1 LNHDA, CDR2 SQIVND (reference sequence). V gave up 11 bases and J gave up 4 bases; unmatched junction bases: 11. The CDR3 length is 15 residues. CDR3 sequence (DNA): TGTGCCTTAGAGGGCCCGGGACAGGGGTACAATGAGCAGTTCTTC. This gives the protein CALEGPGQGYNEQFF.

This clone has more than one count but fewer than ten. CDR3 nucleotides: TGTGCCAGCTCACCGAAGACTGTCTATGGCTACACCTTC. Its protein product is CASSPKTVYGYTF. The genes are TRBV18 and TRBJ1-2, with D unclear. The CDR3 is 13 amino acids. V was clipped by 3 bases and J by 4 bases, with 9 bases between them. Germline V gene sequence: CDR1 KGHSH, CDR2 LQKENI. Using reference TRBV18 and TRBJ1-2 for the parts outside the CDR3, the full variable domain is NAGVMQNPRHLVRRRGQEARLRCSPMKGHSHVYWYRQLPEEGLKFMVYLQKENIIDESGMPKERFSAEFPKEGPSILRIQQVVRGDSAAYFCASSPKTVYGYTFGSGTRLTVV.

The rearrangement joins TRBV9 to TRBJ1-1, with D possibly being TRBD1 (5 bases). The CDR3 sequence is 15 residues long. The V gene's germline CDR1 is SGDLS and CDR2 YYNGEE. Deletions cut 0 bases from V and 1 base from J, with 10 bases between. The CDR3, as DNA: TGTGCCAGCAGCGTAGGGCAGGGAGGGAACACTGAAGCTTTCTTT. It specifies CASSVGQGGNTEAFF.

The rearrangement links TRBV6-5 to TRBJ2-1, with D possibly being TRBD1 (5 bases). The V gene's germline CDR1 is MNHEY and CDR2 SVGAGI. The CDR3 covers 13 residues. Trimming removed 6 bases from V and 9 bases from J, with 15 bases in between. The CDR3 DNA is TGTGCCAGCAGCCTCGATCAGGGTGGTGAGCAGTTCTTC. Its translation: CASSLDQGGEQFF.

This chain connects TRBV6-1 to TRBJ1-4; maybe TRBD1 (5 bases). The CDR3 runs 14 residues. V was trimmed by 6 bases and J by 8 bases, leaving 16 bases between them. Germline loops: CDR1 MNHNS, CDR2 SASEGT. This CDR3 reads CASSADSAWEKLFF. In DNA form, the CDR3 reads TGTGCCAGCAGCGCTGACAGTGCTTGGGAAAAACTGTTTTTT.

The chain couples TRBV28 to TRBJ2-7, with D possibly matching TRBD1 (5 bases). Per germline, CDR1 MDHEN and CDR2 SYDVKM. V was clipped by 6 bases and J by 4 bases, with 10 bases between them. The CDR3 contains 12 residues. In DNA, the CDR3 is TGTGCCAGCAGCGTGGCAGGGTACGAGCAGTACTTC. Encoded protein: CASSVAGYEQYF.

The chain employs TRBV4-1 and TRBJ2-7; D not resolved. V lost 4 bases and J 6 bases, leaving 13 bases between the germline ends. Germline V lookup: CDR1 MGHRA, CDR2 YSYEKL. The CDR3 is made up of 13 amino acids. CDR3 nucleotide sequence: TGCGCCAGCAGCCTCGCAGTTTCTCTCGAGCAGTACTTC. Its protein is CASSLAVSLEQYF.

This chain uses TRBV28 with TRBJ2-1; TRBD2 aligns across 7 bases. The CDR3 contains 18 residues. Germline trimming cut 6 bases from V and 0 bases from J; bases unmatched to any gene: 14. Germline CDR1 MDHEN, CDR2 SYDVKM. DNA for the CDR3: TGTGCCAGCAGCCACCTAAAAATGGGAGGGAGCTCCTACAATGAGCAGTTCTTC. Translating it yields CASSHLKMGGSSYNEQFF.

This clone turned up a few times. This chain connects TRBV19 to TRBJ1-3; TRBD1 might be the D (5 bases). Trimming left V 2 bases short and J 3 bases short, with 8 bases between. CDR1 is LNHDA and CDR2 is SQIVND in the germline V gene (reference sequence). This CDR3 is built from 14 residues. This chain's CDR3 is CASSIQGFGNTIYF. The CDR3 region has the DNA TGTGCCAGTAGTATACAGGGATTTGGAAACACCATATATTTT. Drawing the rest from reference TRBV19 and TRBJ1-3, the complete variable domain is DGGITQSPKYLFRKEGQNVTLSCEQNLNHDAMYWYRQDPGQGLRLIYYSQIVNDFQKGDIAEGYSVSREKKESFPLTVTSAQKNPTAFYLCASSIQGFGNTIYFGEGSWLTVV.

The CDR3 is CASSLVHRTGEAFF. CDR3 sequence (DNA): TGTGCCAGCAGCTTAGTTCATCGGACAGGGGAAGCTTTCTTT. V is TRBV13 and J is TRBJ1-1, with 8 bases aligning to TRBD1. The V gene's germline CDR1 is PRHDT and CDR2 FYEKMQ (reference sequence). V was pared by 1 base and J by 8 bases, with 6 bases of the junction left unmatched. This CDR3 is 14 amino acids long.

The CDR3 loop reads CACKGQGSSNQPQHF. The CDR3 nucleotides are TGTGCCTGTAAGGGACAGGGGAGCAGCAATCAGCCCCAGCATTTT. The chain combines TRBV30 with TRBJ1-5, with 10 bases lining up with TRBD1. The germline V gene has CDR1 GTSNPN and CDR2 SVGIG (reference sequence). After removal of 6 bases from V and 1 base from J, the junction contained 6 bases not matched to a gene. The CDR3 totals 15 residues.

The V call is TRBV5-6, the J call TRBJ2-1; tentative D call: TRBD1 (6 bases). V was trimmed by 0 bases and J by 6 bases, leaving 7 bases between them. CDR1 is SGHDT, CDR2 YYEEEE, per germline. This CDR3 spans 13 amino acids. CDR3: CASSLDRANEQFF. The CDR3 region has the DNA TGTGCCAGCAGCTTGGACAGGGCCAATGAGCAGTTCTTC. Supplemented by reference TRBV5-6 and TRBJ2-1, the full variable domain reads DAGVTQSPTHLIKTRGQQVTLRCSPKSGHDTVSWYQQALGQGPQFIFQYYEEEERQRGNFPDRFSGHQFPNYSSELNVNALLLGDSALYLCASSLDRANEQFFGPGTRLTVL.

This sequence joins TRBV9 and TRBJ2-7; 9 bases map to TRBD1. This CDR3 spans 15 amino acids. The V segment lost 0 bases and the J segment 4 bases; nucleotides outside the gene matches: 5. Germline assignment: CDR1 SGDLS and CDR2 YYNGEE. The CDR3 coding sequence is TGTGCCAGCAGCGTAGGTTCAGGGACAGGGTACGAGCAGTACTTC. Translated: CASSVGSGTGYEQYF.